A single sample is the source of the 13 T cell receptor beta chains below, sequenced in a study of control samples from healthy donors and cancer patients. Repertoires were generated with immunoSEQ multiplex PCR, while TCRdb's copy carries only in-frame clones and drops some. Counted here are about 95,000 clones, 88% occurring once; the ten biggest clones make up 13% to 15%. The sequenced sample was blood. These receptors were collected from a woman in her seventies in good health.

This sequence joins TRBV5-1 and TRBJ1-2; D unclear. Germline-derived CDR1 and CDR2 are SGHRS and YFSETQ. Trimming removed 7 bases from V and 8 bases from J, with 12 bases in between. The CDR3 runs to 11 residues. The CDR3 region is CASSGGLGYTF. The CDR3 DNA is TGCGCCAGCTCCGGAGGGTTGGGCTACACCTTC.

The chain combines TRBV3-1 (or the pseudogene TRBV3-2) with TRBJ1-2; D remains ambiguous. V was cut by 5 bases and J by 5 bases, with 18 bases left in between. This CDR3 contains 15 residues. Per germline, CDR1 LGHDT and CDR2 YNNKEL (reference sequence). In DNA, the CDR3 is TGTGCCAGCAGCTTAACTGACGGACCTCTGTATGGCTACACCTTC. Translation gives CASSLTDGPLYGYTF.

V gene TRBV7-2 combines with J gene TRBJ2-7; TRBD1 matches 7 bases. Germline trimming cut 5 bases from V and 0 bases from J; bases unmatched to any gene: 7. CDR3 length: 15 residues. Germline CDR1 is SGHTA and CDR2 is FQGNSA. The CDR3 DNA follows: TGTGCCAGCAGCCTCCGGGACAGAAGCTCCTACGAGCAGTACTTC. Protein product: CASSLRDRSSYEQYF.

The chain couples TRBV4-3 to TRBJ1-1; no reliable D call. The V end was cut by 0 bases, the J end by 7 bases, with 9 bases between. The germline V gene encodes CDR1 LGHNA and CDR2 YSLEER. The CDR3 runs 13 residues. For the CDR3, the DNA is TGCGCCAGCAGCCAAGATAGAGGGTATGAAGCTTTCTTT. Amino acids: CASSQDRGYEAFF.

J is TRBJ1-2 and V is TRBV2; D perhaps matches TRBD1 (6 bases). Germline V lookup: CDR1 SNHLY, CDR2 FYNNEI. The CDR3 length is 14 residues. The V and J ends lost 2 bases and 0 bases respectively, with 7 bases between them. Written as DNA, the CDR3 is TGTGCCAGCAGTGAACAGGGGACTAACTATGGCTACACCTTC. It encodes CASSEQGTNYGYTF. Full variable domain (missing parts from reference TRBV2 and TRBJ1-2): EPEVTQTPSHQVTQMGQEVILRCVPISNHLYFYWYRQILGQKVEFLVSFYNNEISEKSEIFDDQFSVERPDGSNFTLKIRSTKLEDSAMYFCASSEQGTNYGYTFGSGTRLTVV.

The V call is TRBV2, the J call TRBJ1-5, with D perhaps matching TRBD1 (5 bases). The CDR3 is 13 residues long. Germline values: CDR1 SNHLY, CDR2 FYNNEI. V was pared by 6 bases and J by 7 bases, with 13 bases between. For the CDR3, the DNA is TGTGCCAGCAGCGGGCTAGACAGCCAGCCCCAGCATTTT. Encoded protein: CASSGLDSQPQHF. The whole variable domain, filled in from reference TRBV2 and TRBJ1-5, reads EPEVTQTPSHQVTQMGQEVILRCVPISNHLYFYWYRQILGQKVEFLVSFYNNEISEKSEIFDDQFSVERPDGSNFTLKIRSTKLEDSAMYFCASSGLDSQPQHFGDGTRLSIL.

The chain couples TRBV9 to TRBJ1-2; D might be TRBD1 (6 bases). This CDR3 region has 13 residues. Trimming cost V 3 bases and J 8 bases, with 14 bases left between them. The germline V gene encodes CDR1 SGDLS and CDR2 YYNGEE. CDR3 coding DNA: TGTGCCAGCAGCGAACAGGGAAGCCTAGGCTACACCTTC. Residues: CASSEQGSLGYTF.

The gene calls are TRBV12-2 and TRBJ1-5; TRBD1 reflects the table's D call only, with no check against the DNA. TRBV12-2 is noted as a pseudogene. The CDR3 is 19 residues long. The CDR3 coding sequence is TGTGCAAGTCGCTTGGAAAAACCGGGACAGGGTGATGGCAATCAGCCCCAGCATTTT. Its translation: CASRLEKPGQGDGNQPQHF.

The chain links TRBV11-3 to TRBJ2-2, with no clear D. This CDR3 comprises 14 residues. Trimming took 1 base from V and 1 from J, leaving 4 bases between them. Germline CDR1 SGHNT, CDR2 YENEEA. The CDR3 reads CASSLVQNTGELFF. The CDR3 nucleotides are TGTGCCAGCAGCTTAGTGCAGAACACCGGGGAGCTGTTTTTT.

The CDR3 sequence: CASSRTGKSSTDTQYF. CDR3 in DNA: TGTGCCAGTAGTCGGACAGGGAAATCTAGCACAGATACGCAGTATTTT. This sequence joins TRBV19 and TRBJ2-3; 8 bases are a match to TRBD1. The CDR3 totals 16 residues. Germline CDR1 reads LNHDA; CDR2 reads SQIVND (reference sequence). Trimming cost V 5 bases and J 0 bases; bases outside gene matches: 7.

With respect to this clone: At the DNA level, this CDR3 is encoded by other sequences in the same sample as well. The V call is TRBV6-5, the J call TRBJ1-2; possibly TRBD1 for D (6 bases). V was clipped by 6 bases and J by 2 bases, with 10 bases between them. Germline V lookup: CDR1 MNHEY, CDR2 SVGAGI. The CDR3 totals 13 residues. The CDR3 here is CASSQTGNYGYTF. The CDR3 DNA follows: TGTGCCAGCAGCCAAACAGGGAACTATGGCTACACCTTC.

This rearrangement joins TRBV30 to TRBJ1-5; 8 bases match TRBD1. The V gene's germline CDR1 is GTSNPN and CDR2 SVGIG (reference sequence). This CDR3 spans 15 amino acids. Unmatched junction bases numbered 5, after V lost 1 base and J lost 3 bases. CDR3 DNA sequence: TGTGCCTGGAGTGCGGGACAGGTTTTCAATCAGCCCCAGCATTTT. It specifies CAWSAGQVFNQPQHF.

The V gene is TRBV27, the J gene TRBJ1-2; 9 positions match TRBD1. Germline CDR1 is MNHEY and CDR2 is SMNVEV (reference sequence). The CDR3 has 14 residues. V shed 5 bases, J shed 8 bases, and the junction held 9 bases outside the gene matches. The CDR3 region is CASSPRDRARGYTF. For the CDR3, the DNA is TGTGCCAGCAGTCCCCGGGACAGGGCGAGGGGCTACACCTTC.